These 22 T cell receptor beta chains share one sample of origin, sequenced in a study of T cells in Graves' hyperthyroidism and ophthalmopathy. Regions amplified from RNA transcripts were the TCR beta CDR3 regions. TCR CDR3 regions were first amplified by RT-PCR with HTBI primers. MiXCR was run by TCRdb on the multiplex PCR reads, yielding one entry per CDR3 protein. The table lists roughly 500,000 distinct CDR3 sequences, 40% to 55% of them singletons, with about two fifths in the top ten. The source material was peripheral blood or thyroid tissue (not recorded which). The source is an adult woman with Graves' disease, either hyperthyroidism or ophthalmopathy (not recorded which).

CDR3 nucleotides: TGTGCCAGCAGCCCCAGAGGGACGGATAATTCACCCCTCCACTTT. Translation: CASSPRGTDNSPLHF. This chain uses TRBV14 with TRBJ1-6, with D possibly matching TRBD1 (5 bases). V lost 4 bases and J 5 bases, leaving 12 bases between the germline ends. Germline values: CDR1 SGHDN, CDR2 FVKESK. The CDR3 length is 15 residues.

There are a few counts of this clonotype. The rearrangement joins TRBV19 to TRBJ1-5; no reliable D call. The CDR3 has 12 amino acids. Trimming cost V 5 bases and J 6 bases, with 8 bases left between them. Germline CDR1 and CDR2: LNHDA and SQIVND (reference sequence). The CDR3 DNA sequence: TGTGCCAGTAGTCGGGCCAGTCAGCCCCAGCATTTT. Amino acids: CASSRASQPQHF.

In this sample, this clonotype turned up many times. V and J are TRBV5-6 and TRBJ1-1; D might be TRBD1 (5 bases). Trimming stripped 4 bases from V and 5 bases from J, with 21 bases between. Germline V CDR1 and CDR2: SGHDT, YYEEEE. CDR3 length: 16 residues. The CDR3 coding sequence is TGTGCCAGCAGCCATCACCCTCGTGGACGGGGGACTGAAGCTTTCTTT. This translates into CASSHHPRGRGTEAFF.

In nucleotides, the CDR3 is TGTGCCAGCAGCTTGCAGGGGGCAGCGTACGAGCAGTACTTC. This sequence encodes CASSLQGAAYEQYF. The V and J genes are TRBV7-9 and TRBJ2-7; 8 bases match TRBD1. Looked up from germline, CDR1 is SEHNR and CDR2 is FQNEAQ (reference sequence). Trimming cost V 3 bases and J 4 bases; bases outside gene matches: 5. This CDR3 region has 14 residues.

This chain joins TRBV7-8 and TRBJ1-5; no clear D gene. Trimming removed 2 bases from V and 6 bases from J, with 5 bases in between. This CDR3 spans 12 amino acids. Germline V lookup: CDR1 SGHVS, CDR2 FQNEAQ. The CDR3 sequence: CASSLNSQPQHF. The CDR3 DNA follows: TGTGCCAGCAGCTTAAACTCTCAGCCCCAGCATTTT. Variable domain in full (rest from reference TRBV7-8 and TRBJ1-5): GAGVSQSPRYKVAKRGQDVALRCDPISGHVSLFWYQQALGQGPEFLTYFQNEAQLDKSGLPSDRFFAERPEGSVSTLKIQRTQQEDSAVYLCASSLNSQPQHFGDGTRLSIL.

The chain couples TRBV15 to TRBJ2-5; D is possibly TRBD2 (7 bases). Germline assignment: CDR1 LNHNV and CDR2 YYDKDF (reference sequence). Trimming pared 3 bases from V and 9 bases from J, leaving 14 bases between. The CDR3 totals 13 residues. The CDR3 is CATSRRGGAAQYF. The CDR3 nucleotides are TGTGCCACCAGCAGGAGGGGGGGCGCGGCCCAGTACTTC.

This clonotype occurred a few times. The chain combines TRBV28 with TRBJ2-7; no reliable D call. Per germline, CDR1 MDHEN and CDR2 SYDVKM. The CDR3 sequence is 14 residues long. Trimming cost V 6 bases and J 2 bases, with 14 bases left between them. The CDR3 DNA reads TGTGCCAGCAGCCTCCCCGGCCTTCCCTACGAGCAGTACTTC. Translated: CASSLPGLPYEQYF.

V is TRBV2 and J is TRBJ2-5; TRBD2 might be the D (5 bases). The CDR3 is 12 amino acids. V was shortened by 2 bases and J by 9 bases, with 10 bases between the two germline ends. Germline V gene sequence: CDR1 SNHLY, CDR2 FYNNEI. The CDR3, as DNA: TGTGCCAGCAGTGAATTTCGGGAAGCCCAGTACTTC. This sequence encodes CASSEFREAQYF.

In this sample, this clonotype turned up a few times. This clone may be a read error of a much larger clone one base away. The DNA is omitted, as the CDR3 cannot be located on it reliably, and the CDR3 follows TCRdb's listing. V gene TRBV7-9 combines with J gene TRBJ2-7; the listed D gene, TRBD2, was not tested against the DNA. The CDR3 is 17 amino acids in total, end residues counted. Germline V lookup: CDR1 SEHNR, CDR2 FQNEAQ (reference sequence). Here the CDR3 reads CASSSPVAGGTPYEHYF.

In its sample, this clonotype was seen many times. The chain employs TRBV7-9 and TRBJ2-7, with TRBD2 matching over 7 bases. Germline V gene sequence: CDR1 SEHNR, CDR2 FQNEAQ (reference sequence). The CDR3 contains 18 residues. With 5 bases clipped from V and 0 bases from J, the junction kept 16 bases outside the gene matches. CDR3 DNA sequence: TGTGCCAGCAGCACGCAGAGCGGGGATCCGGGTTTCTCCTACGAGCAGTACTTC. It translates to CASSTQSGDPGFSYEQYF.

This clonotype was observed a few times. The rearrangement uses TRBV10-3 and TRBJ2-5; 9 bases match TRBD2. The CDR3 consists of 14 residues. V lost 8 bases, J lost 2 bases, and 6 bases stayed unmatched. Per the germline V gene, CDR1 is ENHRY and CDR2 is SYGVKD. CDR3 DNA sequence: TGTGCCATCGGGGAGACTAGCGGACAAGAGACCCAGTACTTC. Protein product: CAIGETSGQETQYF.

This clonotype was found many times. The CDR3 sequence: CAISERGSASEGETQYF. In DNA form, the CDR3 reads TGTGCCATCAGTGAGAGAGGTAGCGCCTCAGAGGGGGAGACCCAGTACTTC. The V call is TRBV10-3, the J call TRBJ2-5; TRBD1 or TRBD2 may be the D gene (5 bases each). Germline CDR1 is ENHRY and CDR2 is SYGVKD. CDR3 length equals 17 residues. Trimming pared 2 bases from V and 5 bases from J, leaving 21 bases between.

This CDR3 reads CSARIHRGRSSEAFF. The CDR3 bases are TGCAGTGCTAGAATACACAGGGGGAGGAGCTCTGAAGCTTTCTTT. The rearrangement links TRBV20-1 to TRBJ1-1; the match to TRBD1 covers 8 bases. V gave up 2 bases and J gave up 6 bases; unmatched junction bases: 11. Per the germline V gene, CDR1 is DFQATT and CDR2 is SNEGSKA (reference sequence). The CDR3 consists of 15 residues.

This clonotype was counted ten times or more. The chain uses TRBV4-1 and TRBJ1-5; possible D gene TRBD1, 5 bases. The germline CDR1 and CDR2 sequences are MGHRA and YSYEKL. The CDR3 is made up of 16 amino acids. V was shortened by 3 bases and J by 5 bases, with 17 bases between the two germline ends. This CDR3 is CASSQGPGPADQPQHF. Written as DNA, the CDR3 is TGCGCCAGCAGCCAGGGACCGGGACCCGCCGATCAGCCCCAGCATTTT.

The V gene is TRBV7-9, the J gene TRBJ1-2; 10 bases align to TRBD1. This CDR3 spans 15 amino acids. Germline CDR1 reads SEHNR; CDR2 reads FQNEAQ (reference sequence). The ends lost 4 bases at V and 5 bases at J; junction bases unmatched: 7. This CDR3 reads CASSSTGTGEYGYTF. As DNA, the CDR3 is TGTGCCAGCAGCTCAACCGGGACAGGGGAGTATGGCTACACCTTC.

This chain connects TRBV29-1 to TRBJ2-7; 7 bases align to TRBD2. CDR3 length: 13 residues. The germline CDR1 and CDR2 sequences are SQVTM and ANQGSEA. J lost 2 bases, V lost 1 base, and 2 bases had no gene match. For the CDR3, the DNA is TGCAGCGTTGAAGGGACTAGTACCTACGAGCAGTACTTC. This gives the protein CSVEGTSTYEQYF.

This clonotype was counted ten times or more. The V gene is TRBV5-5, the J gene TRBJ2-5; perhaps D is TRBD1 or TRBD2 (5 bases each). The CDR3 is 13 amino acids. Germline CDR1 is SGHKS and CDR2 is YYEKEE (reference sequence). Trimming shortened V by 2 bases and J by 5 bases, and 10 bases separated the two germline ends. The CDR3 sequence: CASSLLGEETQYF. DNA for the CDR3: TGTGCCAGCAGCTTATTGGGGGAGGAGACCCAGTACTTC.

The V and J genes are TRBV20-1 and TRBJ1-1; D may be TRBD1 (6 bases). CDR3 size: 16 residues. CDR1 and CDR2 (germline): DFQATT, SNEGSKA (reference sequence). The V and J ends lost 3 bases and 3 bases respectively, with 20 bases between them. CDR3 DNA: TGCAGTGCTAGTCCCTCCGAACAGGGTGCGTACACTGAAGCTTTCTTT. This gives the protein CSASPSEQGAYTEAFF.

As regards this clonotype: This could be a read error, since a much larger clone is one nucleotide away. The chain recombines TRBV20-1 with TRBJ1-5, with 7 positions matching TRBD1. Germline values: CDR1 DFQATT, CDR2 SNEGSKA (reference sequence). The trim removed 5 bases at V and 0 bases at J, leaving 7 bases unmatched. This CDR3 has 15 amino acids. CDR3 loop: CSAPGQRYSNQPQHF. The CDR3 coding sequence is TGCAGTGCTCCGGGACAGAGGTATAGCAATCAGCCCCAGCATTTT.

This clonotype was counted at least ten times. The chain couples TRBV7-9 to TRBJ2-7; 13 bases are shared with TRBD2. Germline-derived CDR1 and CDR2 are SEHNR and FQNEAQ (reference sequence). The CDR3 is made up of 15 amino acids. V lost 3 bases, J lost 6 bases, and 5 bases stayed unmatched. CDR3 bases: TGTGCCAGCAGCTTTTTCACTAGCGGGGGGGGCGAGCAGTACTTC. It is translated as CASSFFTSGGGEQYF.

The rearrangement uses TRBV7-7 and TRBJ2-5, with a tentative D call TRBD1 (6 bases). CDR3 length equals 14 residues. V lost 0 bases and J lost 7, with 12 bases in between. CDR1 is SSHAT and CDR2 is FNYEAQ in the germline V gene (reference sequence). CDR3 in amino acids: CASSLAAGAGTQYF. DNA of the CDR3: TGTGCCAGCAGCTTAGCCGCAGGGGCGGGGACCCAGTACTTC.

Ten or more counts support this clonotype. V gene TRBV20-1 combines with J gene TRBJ1-5, with a weak D call TRBD1 (6 bases). Germline V CDR1 and CDR2: DFQATT, SNEGSKA (reference sequence). The V and J ends lost 0 bases and 1 base respectively, with 10 bases between them. The CDR3 has 15 amino acids. CDR3 sequence (DNA): TGCAGTGCTAGAGATTTTACAGGGAGCAATCAGCCCCAGCATTTT. Its protein is CSARDFTGSNQPQHF.